One sample yielded the 13 T cell receptor beta chains listed below, sequenced in a study of blood T cell repertoires in COVID-19. Method: immunoSEQ multiplex PCR; TCRdb's copy keeps in-frame clones and lacks some. The sample includes more than 100,000 clones, just over 85% seen only once; the top ten take 0.88%. Input material: peripheral blood. These receptor sequences come from a woman aged 45-65 years with active or convalescent COVID-19.

The chain combines TRBV28 with TRBJ2-7; no clear D. The CDR3 spans 13 residues. CDR1 and CDR2 from the germline V gene are MDHEN and SYDVKM. Trimming shortened V by 6 bases and J by 0 bases, and 9 bases separated the two germline ends. CDR3 nucleotide sequence: TGTGCCAGCAGCAGGTCGCCCTCCTACGAGCAGTACTTC. It yields the protein CASSRSPSYEQYF.

This clone was counted once. V and J are TRBV2 and TRBJ1-1, with D possibly matching TRBD1 (5 bases). The V end was cut by 6 bases, the J end by 5 bases, with 13 bases between. The germline gives CDR1 SNHLY, CDR2 FYNNEI. The CDR3 sequence is 13 residues long. The CDR3 reads CASRWGDRTEAFF. The CDR3 nucleotides are TGTGCCAGCAGGTGGGGGGATAGGACTGAAGCTTTCTTT.

The chain couples TRBV10-3 to TRBJ1-6, with 7 bases aligning to TRBD1. This CDR3 has 18 residues. After removal of 3 bases from V and 8 bases from J, the junction contained 16 bases not matched to a gene. Germline-derived CDR1 and CDR2 are ENHRY and SYGVKD. CDR3: CAISEGVKGAGRDSPLHF. DNA for the CDR3: TGTGCCATCAGTGAAGGCGTTAAGGGGGCGGGGCGCGATTCACCCCTCCACTTT.

This clone has just one count. V and J are TRBV5-4 and TRBJ1-1; tentative D call: TRBD1 (6 bases). Germline CDR1 and CDR2: SGHNT and YYREEE (reference sequence). The CDR3 extends over 13 amino acids. V lost 2 bases, J lost 6 bases, and 11 bases lay in between. As DNA, the CDR3 is TGTGCCAGCAGCTTCCGCCGACAGGCTGAAGCTTTCTTT. As protein: CASSFRRQAEAFF.

The chain couples TRBV6-5 to TRBJ1-1; TRBD1 matches at 9 bases. J lost 5 bases, V lost 6 bases, and 10 bases had no gene match. The CDR3 contains 15 residues. Germline lookup yields CDR1 MNHEY and CDR2 SVGAGI. CDR3 in amino acids: CASSRDRVLGTEAFF. The CDR3 DNA reads TGTGCCAGCAGCCGGGACAGGGTTCTAGGTACTGAAGCTTTCTTT.

The CDR3 here is CASSLRTSGGRETQYF. Written as DNA, the CDR3 is TGTGCCAGCAGCTTAAGGACTAGCGGGGGGAGGGAGACCCAGTACTTC. V and J are TRBV7-2 and TRBJ2-5, with 14 bases matching TRBD2. The CDR3 is made up of 16 amino acids. Trimming at V came to 2 bases and at J to 5 bases, leaving 4 bases not matched to a gene. CDR1 is SGHTA, CDR2 FQGNSA, per germline.

This clone was counted a few times. The rearrangement joins TRBV7-3 to TRBJ2-7, with 7 positions matching TRBD1. This CDR3 has 15 residues. Germline CDR1 SGHTA, CDR2 FQGTGA. The V and J ends lost 1 base and 6 bases, in that order; junction bases with no gene match: 9. The CDR3 region has the DNA TGTGCCAGCAGCTTAATCGACAGGGTTAATGGCGAGCAGTACTTC. Amino acid sequence: CASSLIDRVNGEQYF.

The chain recombines TRBV23-1 with TRBJ1-1; D ambiguous. TRBV23-1 has ORF status, its function being uncertain. This CDR3 has 13 residues. Deletions cut 8 bases from V and 4 bases from J, with 14 bases between. DNA of the CDR3: TGCGCCAGCCGACCACGTCGGGGCACTGAAGCTTTCTTT. Protein: CASRPRRGTEAFF.

The genes are TRBV6-5 and TRBJ1-5; D is uncertain. The V gene's germline CDR1 is MNHEY and CDR2 SVGAGI. The CDR3 extends over 12 amino acids. Trimming pared 8 bases from V and 4 bases from J, leaving 9 bases between. The CDR3 here is CASLVGNQPQHF. CDR3 sequence (DNA): TGTGCCAGCCTGGTCGGGAATCAGCCCCAGCATTTT.

The J gene is TRBJ1-4, the V gene TRBV11-2; D possibly corresponds to TRBD1 (5 bases). The germline CDR1 and CDR2 sequences are SGHAT and FQNNGV. V lost 5 bases, J lost 4 bases, and 11 bases lay in between. The CDR3 has 14 amino acids. This chain's CDR3 is CASSPGFHNEKLFF. The CDR3 region has the DNA TGTGCCAGCAGCCCAGGGTTCCATAATGAAAAACTGTTTTTT.

This clone was seen once. The chain is built from TRBV9 and TRBJ2-5; perhaps TRBD2 as D (6 bases). CDR3 length equals 14 residues. The germline CDR1 and CDR2 sequences are SGDLS and YYNGEE. Trimming took off 3 bases at V and 5 bases at J, with 14 bases between the two ends. The CDR3 is CASSGGTSWETQYF. The DNA of the CDR3 is TGTGCCAGCAGCGGCGGGACGAGCTGGGAGACCCAGTACTTC.

The chain carries TRBV3-1 (or the pseudogene TRBV3-2) and TRBJ2-1; D is possibly TRBD2 (8 bases). The germline CDR1 and CDR2 sequences are LGHDT and YNNKEL (reference sequence). This CDR3 contains 16 residues. Deletions cut 1 base from V and 8 bases from J, with 18 bases between. The CDR3 protein is CASSQVGRGRADEQFF. The CDR3, as DNA: TGTGCCAGCAGCCAAGTCGGGAGGGGGCGCGCCGATGAGCAGTTCTTC.

V is TRBV9 and J is TRBJ1-2; weak D call: TRBD1 (5 bases). The V gene lost 3 bases and the J gene lost 4 bases, with 16 bases spanning the gap. Germline CDR1 reads SGDLS; CDR2 reads YYNGEE. This CDR3 region has 15 residues. The CDR3 DNA reads TGTGCCAGCAGCGCGCTTCAGGGCCAGGTCTATGGCTACACCTTC. Encoded protein: CASSALQGQVYGYTF.